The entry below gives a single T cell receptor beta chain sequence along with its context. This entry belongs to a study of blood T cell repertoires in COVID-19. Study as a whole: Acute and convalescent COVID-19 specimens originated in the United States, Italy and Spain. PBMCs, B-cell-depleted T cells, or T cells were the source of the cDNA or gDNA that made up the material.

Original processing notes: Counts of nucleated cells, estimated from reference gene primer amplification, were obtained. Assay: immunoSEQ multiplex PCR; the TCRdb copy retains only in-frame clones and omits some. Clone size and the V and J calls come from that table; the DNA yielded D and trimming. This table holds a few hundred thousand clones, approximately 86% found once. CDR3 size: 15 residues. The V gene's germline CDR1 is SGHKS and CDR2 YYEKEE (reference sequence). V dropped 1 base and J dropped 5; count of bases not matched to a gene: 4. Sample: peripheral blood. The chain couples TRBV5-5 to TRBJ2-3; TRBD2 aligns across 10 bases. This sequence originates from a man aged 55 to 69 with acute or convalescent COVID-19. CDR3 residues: CASSLTSGAGDTQYF. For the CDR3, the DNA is TGTGCCAGCAGCTTGACTAGCGGGGCTGGAGATACGCAGTATTTT. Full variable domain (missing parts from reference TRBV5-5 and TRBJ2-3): DAGVTQSPTHLIKTRGQQVTLRCSPISGHKSVSWYQQVLGQGPQFIFQYYEKEERGRGNFPDRFSARQFPNYSSELNVNALLLGDSALYLCASSLTSGAGDTQYFGPGTRLTVL.